The text below deals with one T cell receptor (beta chain). The data are from a study of blood T cell repertoires in COVID-19. Study details: The United States, Italy and Spain were the sources of the acute and convalescent COVID-19 samples. From T cells, B-cell-depleted T cells, or PBMCs came the material, which was cDNA or gDNA.

In the original analysis: How many nucleated cells were present was estimated from reference gene primer amplification. The repertoire was sequenced with immunoSEQ multiplex PCR; TCRdb's copy has only in-frame clones and lacks some. Clone size and the V and J calls come from that table; the DNA yielded D and trimming. The sample holds 120,000 to 150,000 clones, more than 70% seen once. With 6 bases removed from V and 0 bases from J, the gap between germline ends came to 3 bases. The CDR3 is 11 residues long. The germline V gene has CDR1 SQVTM and CDR2 ANQGSEA. Source material: peripheral blood. This clonotype was sampled from a human donor in a cohort sampled during active COVID-19. V and J are TRBV29-1 and TRBJ1-3, with D hard to call. DNA for the CDR3: TGCAGCGTGCGCTCTGGAAACACCATATATTTT. Encoded protein: CSVRSGNTIYF.